This record concerns one TCR beta chain sequence. Its antigen is as yet unknown. Using immunoSEQ multiplex PCR, the repertoire was profiled, and TCRdb retains in-frame clones only, with some absent. Among some 140,000 clones listed, roughly 90% were seen once. The source of the sample is a study of T cell responses to AZD1222 COVID-19 vaccine. Across the study: The study pooled second doses at about 4 or about 12 weeks.

This CDR3 has 10 residues. CDR1 and CDR2 (germline): GTSNPN, SVGIG (reference sequence). V lost 4 bases and J lost 5, with 3 bases in between. Study-wide results and limits: Per reports, nearly half of all spike-specific TCRs target regions that are unmutated in variants.

Sequenced material: peripheral blood, taken on day 0 of AZD1222 vaccination. The chain recombines TRBV30 with TRBJ2-1; no firm D call. The source of this sequence is an adult in good health. In nucleotides, the CDR3 is TGTGCCTGGACAGACAATGAGCAGTTCTTC. Its protein product is CAWTDNEQFF.